This record concerns one T cell receptor (beta chain) sequence. The antigen is unknown. Some 41,000 productive templates were obtained per sample on average. Libraries were prepared by immunoSEQ multiplex PCR; TCRdb keeps only in-frame clonotypes and omits some of them. The sample has about 5,900 clones; roughly 87% are singletons. The CDR3 covers 12 residues. Per the germline V gene, CDR1 is LNHDA and CDR2 is SQIVND (reference sequence). The V end lost 9 bases, the J end lost 1 base, and 4 bases lay between the germline ends. These data come from a study of STAT3 mutations in large granular lymphocyte leukemia. On the study more broadly: Canonical activating STAT3 mutations were detected in roughly half of the longitudinally sequenced T-LGLL patients.

Study-wide points: No sample exists from the first appearance of each clone. At least one immunodominant TCR beta clonotype appeared in every T-cell large granular lymphocyte leukemia patient. Sampling intervals varied between patients and samples.

The source of this sequence is a human donor with T large granular lymphocyte leukemia. Some clones in this sample may be carry-over from other donors' samples. The chain is built from TRBV19 and TRBJ2-6; D is ambiguous. Sample: PBMCs. DNA of the CDR3: TGTGCCAGCCTTTCTGGGGCCAACGTCCTGACTTTC. It encodes CASLSGANVLTF. The whole variable domain, remainder taken from reference TRBV19 and TRBJ2-6, is DGGITQSPKYLFRKEGQNVTLSCEQNLNHDAMYWYRQDPGQGLRLIYYSQIVNDFQKGDIAEGYSVSREKKESFPLTVTSAQKNPTAFYLCASLSGANVLTFGAGSRLTVL.